A single T cell receptor beta chain is shown here with its context. The sample originates from a study of T cell responses to AZD1222 COVID-19 vaccine. Clones were read by immunoSEQ multiplex PCR, and TCRdb kept only the in-frame ones, dropping some. The top ten clones hold approximately 5% of a sample with roughly 120,000 clones, 88% of them seen once. The trim removed 4 bases at V and 2 bases at J, leaving 12 bases unmatched. Germline V gives CDR1 LNHNV, CDR2 YYDKDF (reference sequence). The CDR3 consists of 18 residues. The sample was peripheral blood, taken on day 0 of AZD1222 vaccination. The clonotype originates from an adult in good health. This rearrangement joins TRBV15 to TRBJ2-3; 10 positions agree with TRBD2. The CDR3 region is CATSTTVPTSGDTDTQYF. CDR3 coding DNA: TGTGCCACCAGCACTACGGTGCCCACTAGCGGGGACACAGATACGCAGTATTTT.